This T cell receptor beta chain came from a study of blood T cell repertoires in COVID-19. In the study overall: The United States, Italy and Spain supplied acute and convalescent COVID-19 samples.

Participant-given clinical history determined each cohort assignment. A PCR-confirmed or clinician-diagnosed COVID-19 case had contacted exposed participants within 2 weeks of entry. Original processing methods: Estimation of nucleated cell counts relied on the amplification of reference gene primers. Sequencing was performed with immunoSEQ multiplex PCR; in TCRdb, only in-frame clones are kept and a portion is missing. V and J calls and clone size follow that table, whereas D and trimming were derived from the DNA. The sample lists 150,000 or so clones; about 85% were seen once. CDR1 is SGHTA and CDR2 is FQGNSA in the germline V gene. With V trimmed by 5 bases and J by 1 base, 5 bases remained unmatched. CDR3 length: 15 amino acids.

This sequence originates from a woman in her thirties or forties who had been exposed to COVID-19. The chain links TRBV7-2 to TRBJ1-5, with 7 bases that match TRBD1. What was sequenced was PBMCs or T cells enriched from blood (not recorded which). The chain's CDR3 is CASSVGTVSNQPQHF. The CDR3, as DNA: TGTGCCAGCAGCGTAGGGACAGTAAGCAATCAGCCCCAGCATTTT.